This T cell receptor (beta chain) is from a study of blood T cell repertoires in COVID-19. Across the study: The origin of the acute and convalescent COVID-19 samples was the United States, Italy and Spain. T cells, B-cell-depleted T cells, or PBMCs provided the cDNA or gDNA that served as material.

Seattle's cohort entered during active infection and was followed longitudinally. In the study's own analysis: Reference gene primer amplification in the assay estimated nucleated cell counts. TCRdb keeps only in-frame clones here, not all; method: immunoSEQ multiplex PCR. The DNA was the basis for D and trimming; V, J and clone size are from that table. In the table there are 540,000 or so clones, 70% to 90% of which are singletons. Germline values: CDR1 LGHDT, CDR2 YNNKEL (reference sequence). This CDR3 contains 12 residues. Trimming pared 4 bases from V and 4 bases from J, leaving 4 bases between. The sample was peripheral blood. This receptor was obtained from a woman between 50 and 59 years old with COVID-19, enrolled during active disease. The rearrangement links TRBV3-1 (or the pseudogene TRBV3-2) to TRBJ2-2; D is uncertain. The CDR3 DNA sequence: TGTGCCAGCAGCCTCCTCACCGGGGAGCTGTTTTTT. It is translated as CASSLLTGELFF.